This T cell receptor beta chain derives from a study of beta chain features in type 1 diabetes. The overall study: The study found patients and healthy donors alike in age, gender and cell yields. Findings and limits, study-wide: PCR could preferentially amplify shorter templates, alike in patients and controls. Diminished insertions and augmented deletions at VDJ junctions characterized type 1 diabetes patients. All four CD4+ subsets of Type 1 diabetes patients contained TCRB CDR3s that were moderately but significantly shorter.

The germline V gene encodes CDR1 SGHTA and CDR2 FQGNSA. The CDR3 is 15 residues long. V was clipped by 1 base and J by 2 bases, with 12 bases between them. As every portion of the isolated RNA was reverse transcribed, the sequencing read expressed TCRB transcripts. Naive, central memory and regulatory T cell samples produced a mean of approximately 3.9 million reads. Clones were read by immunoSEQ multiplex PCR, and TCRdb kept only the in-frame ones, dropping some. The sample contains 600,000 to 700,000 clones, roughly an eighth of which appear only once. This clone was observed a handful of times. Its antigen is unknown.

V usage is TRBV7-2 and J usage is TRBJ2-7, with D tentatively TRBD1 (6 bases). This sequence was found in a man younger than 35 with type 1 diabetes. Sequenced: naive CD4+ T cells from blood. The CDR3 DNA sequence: TGTGCCAGCAGCTTAGAGGGGACATCCACCTACGAGCAGTACTTC. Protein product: CASSLEGTSTYEQYF.